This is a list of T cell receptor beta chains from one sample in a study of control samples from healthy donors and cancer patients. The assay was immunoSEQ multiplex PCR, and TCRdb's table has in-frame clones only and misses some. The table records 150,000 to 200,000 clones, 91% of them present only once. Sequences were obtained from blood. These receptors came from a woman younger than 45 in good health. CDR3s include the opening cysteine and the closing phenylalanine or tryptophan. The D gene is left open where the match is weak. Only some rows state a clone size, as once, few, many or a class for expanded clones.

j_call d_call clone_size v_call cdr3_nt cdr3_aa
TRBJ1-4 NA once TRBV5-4 TGTGCCAGCAGCTTGGGGGTAGGGGGAAAACTGTTTTTT CASSLGVGGKLFF
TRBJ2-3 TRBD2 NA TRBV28 TGTGCCAGCAGTCAGACTAGCGGGAGGAGAGATACGCAGTATTTT CASSQTSGRRDTQYF
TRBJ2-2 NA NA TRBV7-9 TGTGCCAGCAGCTTAGGTACAGACGGGGAGCTGTTTTTT CASSLGTDGELFF
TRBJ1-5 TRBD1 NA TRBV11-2 TGTGCCAGCAGCTCGACAGGGTGGAATCAGCCCCAGCATTTT CASSSTGWNQPQHF
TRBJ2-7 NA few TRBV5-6 TGTGCCAGCAGCTTAAACGAGTACGAGCAGTACTTC CASSLNEYEQYF
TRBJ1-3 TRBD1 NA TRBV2 TGTGCCAGCAGTGCCCGACAGGGCCTCTCTGGAAACACCATATATTTT CASSARQGLSGNTIYF
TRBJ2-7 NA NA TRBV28 TGTGCCAGCAGTTTATTTCAGCCCCCCTACGAGCAGTACTTC CASSLFQPPYEQYF
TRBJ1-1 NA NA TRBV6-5 TGTGCCAGCAGTTACATCGGGGCGCTGAACACTGAAGCTTTCTTT CASSYIGALNTEAFF
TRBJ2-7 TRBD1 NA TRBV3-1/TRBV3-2 TGTGCCAGCAGCCTGACAGGGGCCGCCTCCTACGAGCAGTACTTC CASSLTGAASYEQYF
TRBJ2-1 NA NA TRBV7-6 TGTGCCAGCAGCTTAGGAGGGCACAATGAGCAGTTCTTC CASSLGGHNEQFF
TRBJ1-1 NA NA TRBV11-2 TGTGCCAGCAGCTTGGGGGGGTATAGGACTGAAGCTTTCTTT CASSLGGYRTEAFF
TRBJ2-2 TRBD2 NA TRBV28 TGTGCCAGCAGTTGGACTAGCGGGAACACCGGGGAGCTGTTTTTT CASSWTSGNTGELFF
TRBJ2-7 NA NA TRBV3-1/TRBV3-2 TGTGCCAGCAGCCAAGGTGGATTATACGAGCAGTACTTC CASSQGGLYEQYF
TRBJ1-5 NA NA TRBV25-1 TGTGCCAGCAGTGCACAGGGAAATCAGCCCCAGCATTTT CASSAQGNQPQHF
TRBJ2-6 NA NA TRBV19 TGTGCCAGTACCGGGACGGACTACTCTGGGGCCAACGTCCTGACTTTC CASTGTDYSGANVLTF
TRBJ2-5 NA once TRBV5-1 TGCGCCAGCAGCTTGGTTGGTGAAGAGACCCAGTACTTC CASSLVGEETQYF
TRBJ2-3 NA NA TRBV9 TGTGCCAGCAGCGTACTGGACACCACAGATACGCAGTATTTT CASSVLDTTDTQYF
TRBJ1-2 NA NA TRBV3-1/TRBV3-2 TGTGCCAGCAGCCAAGAGGGGCTCGGCTACACCTTC CASSQEGLGYTF
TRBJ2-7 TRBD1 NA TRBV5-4 TGTGCCAGCAGCTTGGGTAGGACAGGTATATACGAGCAGTACTTC CASSLGRTGIYEQYF
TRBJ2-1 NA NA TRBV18 TGTGCCAGCTCACCATCCAGGACCATATACAATGAGCAGTTCTTC CASSPSRTIYNEQFF
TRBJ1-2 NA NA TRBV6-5 TGTGCCAGCAGTTTCTCCCAGGGTGAAGGCTACACCTTC CASSFSQGEGYTF
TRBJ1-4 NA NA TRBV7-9 TGTGCCAGCAGCTTGACGGCCAGTAATAATGAAAAACTGTTTTTT CASSLTASNNEKLFF
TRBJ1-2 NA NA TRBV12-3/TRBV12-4 TGTGCCAGCAGTCCCCGACGGAACTATGGCTACACCTTC CASSPRRNYGYTF
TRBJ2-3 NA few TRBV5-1 TGCGCCAGCAGCTTGATGGGACCCACAGATACGCAGTATTTT CASSLMGPTDTQYF
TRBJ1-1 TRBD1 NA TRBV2 TGCGCCAGCAGTGAGGGGACAGGGTCTTTTCGAGCTTTCTTT CASSEGTGSFRAFF
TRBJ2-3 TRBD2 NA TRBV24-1 TGTGCCACCAGTGATTTGCTAGCGGGGGGCCCCCGTAGCACAGATACGCAGTATTTT CATSDLLAGGPRSTDTQYF
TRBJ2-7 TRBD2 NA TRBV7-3 TGTGCCAGCAGCTTAGGGGGGGTAGACTACGAGCAGTACTTC CASSLGGVDYEQYF
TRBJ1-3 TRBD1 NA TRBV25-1 TGTGCCAGCAGTGCACAGGGGGCTGGAAACACCATATATTTT CASSAQGAGNTIYF
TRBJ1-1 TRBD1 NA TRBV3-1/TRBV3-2 TGTGCCAGCAGCCAACACAGGGGACCGAACACTGAAGCTTTCTTT CASSQHRGPNTEAFF
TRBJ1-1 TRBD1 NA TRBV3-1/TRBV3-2 TGTGCCAGCAGCCAGGGACAGGGGATGAACACTGAAGCTTTCTTT CASSQGQGMNTEAFF
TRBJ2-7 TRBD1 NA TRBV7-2 TGTGCCAGCAGCGGGTACAGGGGCGCCTACGAGCAGTACTTC CASSGYRGAYEQYF
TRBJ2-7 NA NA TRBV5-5 TGTGCCAGCAGCTTGGTTTCGGCCTACGAGCAGTACTTC CASSLVSAYEQYF
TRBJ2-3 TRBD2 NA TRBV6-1 TGTGCCAGCAGTGAAGGAGCGGGGGGTGCAGATACGCAGTATTTT CASSEGAGGADTQYF
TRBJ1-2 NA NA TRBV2 TGTGCCAGCAATATGGACAGAGTCCTAAACTATGGCTACACCTTC CASNMDRVLNYGYTF
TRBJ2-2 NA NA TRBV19 TGTGCCAGTAGTCCACCTAGCGACACCGGGGAGCTGTTTTTT CASSPPSDTGELFF
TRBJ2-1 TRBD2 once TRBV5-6 TGTGCCAGCAGCCCGGGACTAGCGGGAGGATACAATGAGCAGTTCTTC CASSPGLAGGYNEQFF
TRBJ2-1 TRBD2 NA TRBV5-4 TGTGCCAGCAGCCCGGGACTAGCGACCTCCTACAATGAGCAGTTCTTC CASSPGLATSYNEQFF
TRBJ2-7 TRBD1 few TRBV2 TGTGCCAGCACTCCAGACAGGGACGGACACGAGCAGTACTTC CASTPDRDGHEQYF
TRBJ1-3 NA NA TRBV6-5 TGTGCCAGCAGGGAGATTTCTGGAAACACCATATATTTT CASREISGNTIYF
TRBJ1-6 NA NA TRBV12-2 TGTGCAAGTCGCTTGGAGGATTCACCCCTCCACTTT CASRLEDSPLHF
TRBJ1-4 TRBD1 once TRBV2 TGTGCCAGCAGGTACAGGGGCGAGGGTGAAAAACTGTTTTTT CASRYRGEGEKLFF
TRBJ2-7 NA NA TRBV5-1 TGCGCCAGCAGCTTGCGGGGTTACGAGCAGTACTTC CASSLRGYEQYF
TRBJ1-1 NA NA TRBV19 TGTGCCAGTAGTATCCGCGGGAACACTGAAGCTTTCTTT CASSIRGNTEAFF
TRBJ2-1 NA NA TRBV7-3 TGTGCCAGCAGCTTAAGTAATGAGCAGTTCTTC CASSLSNEQFF
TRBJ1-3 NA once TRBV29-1 TGCAGCGTTGAAGGCAGTAGAGGAAACACCATATATTTT CSVEGSRGNTIYF
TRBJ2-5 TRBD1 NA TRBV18 TGTGCCAGCTCACAAAATCCCGGGACAGGCGGAGAGACCCAGTACTTC CASSQNPGTGGETQYF
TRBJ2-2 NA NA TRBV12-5 TGTGCTAGTGGTTTGGTACTCGGGCTGTCCCCGAACACCGGGGAGCTGTTTTTT CASGLVLGLSPNTGELFF
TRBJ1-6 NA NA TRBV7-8 TGTGCCAGCAGCTTAGGACAGGCCTATAATTCACCCCTCCACTTT CASSLGQAYNSPLHF
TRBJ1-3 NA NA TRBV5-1 TGCGCCAGCAGCTTGGCCAGCTCTGGAAACACCATATATTTT CASSLASSGNTIYF
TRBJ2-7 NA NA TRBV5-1 TGCGCCAGCAGCTTGGGGTTACTAGCCTACGAGCAGTACTTC CASSLGLLAYEQYF
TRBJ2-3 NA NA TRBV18 TGTGCCAGCTCACGCACCAGCACAGATACGCAGTATTTT CASSRTSTDTQYF
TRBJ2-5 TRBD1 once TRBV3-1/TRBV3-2 TGTGCCAGCAGCCAAAGGGGGGCGGACAGGGGGAAGACCCAGTACTTC CASSQRGADRGKTQYF
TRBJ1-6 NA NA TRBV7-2 TGTGCCAGCAGCCGATACAGGAATTCACCCCTCCACTTT CASSRYRNSPLHF
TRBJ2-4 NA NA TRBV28 TGTGCCAGCAGTTTCGGGGGAGCCAAAAACATTCAGTACTTC CASSFGGAKNIQYF
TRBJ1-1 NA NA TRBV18 TGTGCCAGCTCACCTCAAGGGGGGAACACTGAAGCTTTCTTT CASSPQGGNTEAFF
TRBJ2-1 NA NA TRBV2 TGTGCCAGCAGTGAAATCAGGACAGAGCAGTTCTTC CASSEIRTEQFF
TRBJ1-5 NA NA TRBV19 TGTGCCAGTAGCACCCGGAGGGCCTATAGCAATCAGCCCCAGCATTTT CASSTRRAYSNQPQHF
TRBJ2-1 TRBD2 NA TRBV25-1 TGTGCCAGCAGTGAATCGGGGCTAGCGGGTTCCACCTACAATGAGCAGTTCTTC CASSESGLAGSTYNEQFF
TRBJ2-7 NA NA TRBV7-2 TGTGCCAGCAGCTTAGGGTTTGGGAACGAGCAGTACTTC CASSLGFGNEQYF